These 10 T cell receptor beta chains share one sample of origin, sequenced in a study of blood T cell repertoires in COVID-19. Assay: immunoSEQ multiplex PCR; the TCRdb copy retains only in-frame clones and omits some. The sample contains about 310,000 clones, around 90% of which appear only once. The sample consisted of peripheral blood. The receptors were gathered from a man aged 65 to 79 with acute or convalescent COVID-19.

This clone was observed a handful of times. V and J are TRBV19 and TRBJ2-7; a weak D match, TRBD1 (6 bases). With 7 bases removed from V and 5 bases from J, the gap between germline ends came to 18 bases. CDR1 LNHDA and CDR2 SQIVND come from the germline V gene (reference sequence). The CDR3 has 14 amino acids. CDR3 nucleotide sequence: TGTGCCAGTAAACAGCGTCAGGGGAGTGACGAGCAGTACTTC. The encoded protein is CASKQRQGSDEQYF. Combining the CDR3 with reference TRBV19 and TRBJ2-7 gives the whole variable domain DGGITQSPKYLFRKEGQNVTLSCEQNLNHDAMYWYRQDPGQGLRLIYYSQIVNDFQKGDIAEGYSVSREKKESFPLTVTSAQKNPTAFYLCASKQRQGSDEQYFGPGTRLTVT.

The chain recombines TRBV6-5 with TRBJ2-7; D may be TRBD2 (6 bases). Trimming left V 4 bases short and J 0 bases short, with 13 bases between. The CDR3 consists of 15 residues. Looked up from germline, CDR1 is MNHEY and CDR2 is SVGAGI. CDR3 protein: CASSFPQGGSYEQYF. CDR3 DNA: TGTGCCAGCAGTTTCCCTCAGGGAGGCTCCTACGAGCAGTACTTC.

This clone came up once. The chain uses TRBV6-4 and TRBJ2-1; the match to TRBD1 covers 10 bases. Losses at the gene ends were 8 bases for V and 7 bases for J; bases not matched to a gene: 5. Germline-derived CDR1 and CDR2 are MRHNA and SNTAGT. CDR3 length equals 13 residues. CDR3 DNA sequence: TGTGCCAGCGGAGACAGGGGGCGGAATGAGCAGTTCTTC. It codes for CASGDRGRNEQFF.

This clone occurred a few times. The chain couples TRBV6-5 to TRBJ2-1; possible D gene TRBD1, 7 bases. The length of the CDR3 is 16 residues. In germline, CDR1 is MNHEY, CDR2 SVGAGI. V lost 0 bases to trimming and J lost 7 bases, with 16 bases between them. For the CDR3, the DNA is TGTGCCAGCAGTTACTCTCTAGGCAGGGGGAGGAATGAGCAGTTCTTC. Amino acids: CASSYSLGRGRNEQFF.

This clone was observed once. The chain recombines TRBV4-1 with TRBJ2-5; 14 bases line up with TRBD2. Germline values: CDR1 MGHRA, CDR2 YSYEKL. The CDR3 is 17 residues long. V lost 3 bases and J lost 4; bases outside the gene matches: 7. CDR3 bases: TGCGCCAGCAGCCAGTATGGGACTAGCGGGAGCTTAGAGACCCAGTACTTC. Protein: CASSQYGTSGSLETQYF.

J is TRBJ1-2 and V is TRBV5-6, with D perhaps matching TRBD1 (5 bases). Germline V gene sequence: CDR1 SGHDT, CDR2 YYEEEE. The CDR3 is 13 amino acids. The V end was cut by 0 bases, the J end by 8 bases, with 11 bases between. For the CDR3, the DNA is TGTGCCAGCAGCTTGGGGTCAGGGCTAGGCTACACCTTC. Protein: CASSLGSGLGYTF.

The chain combines TRBV10-3 with TRBJ2-1; unclear D gene. The germline V and J ends were trimmed by 0 bases and 3 bases, with 15 bases remaining between them. The CDR3 has 17 amino acids. Germline V gene data show CDR1 as ENHRY and CDR2 as SYGVKD. The CDR3 protein is CAISESTARLSYNEQFF. The CDR3 region has the DNA TGTGCCATCAGTGAGTCGACGGCCAGACTGAGCTACAATGAGCAGTTCTTC.

J is TRBJ2-5 and V is TRBV20-1; TRBD2 matches 8 bases. This CDR3 is built from 14 residues. Trimming cost V 3 bases and J 3 bases; bases outside gene matches: 6. Germline-derived CDR1 and CDR2 are DFQATT and SNEGSKA (reference sequence). The CDR3 sequence is CSASLLAGKETQYF. In DNA, the CDR3 is TGCAGTGCTAGTTTATTAGCGGGGAAAGAGACCCAGTACTTC.

The chain has TRBV5-1 and TRBJ2-2; weak D call: TRBD1 (6 bases). The CDR3 contains 16 residues. The germline gives CDR1 SGHRS, CDR2 YFSETQ. V was clipped by 4 bases and J by 0 bases, with 13 bases between them. CDR3 nucleotides: TGCGCCAGCAGCACTAGGACAGCCACGAACACCGGGGAGCTGTTTTTT. Amino acids: CASSTRTATNTGELFF.

The chain couples TRBV3-1 (or the pseudogene TRBV3-2) to TRBJ1-3; TRBD1 aligns across 7 bases. CDR3 length: 15 amino acids. Germline values: CDR1 LGHDT, CDR2 YNNKEL (reference sequence). The V and J ends lost 1 base and 4 bases, in that order; junction bases with no gene match: 4. This chain's CDR3 is CASSQVVGGGNTIYF. DNA of the CDR3: TGTGCCAGCAGCCAAGTCGTAGGGGGCGGAAACACCATATATTTT.